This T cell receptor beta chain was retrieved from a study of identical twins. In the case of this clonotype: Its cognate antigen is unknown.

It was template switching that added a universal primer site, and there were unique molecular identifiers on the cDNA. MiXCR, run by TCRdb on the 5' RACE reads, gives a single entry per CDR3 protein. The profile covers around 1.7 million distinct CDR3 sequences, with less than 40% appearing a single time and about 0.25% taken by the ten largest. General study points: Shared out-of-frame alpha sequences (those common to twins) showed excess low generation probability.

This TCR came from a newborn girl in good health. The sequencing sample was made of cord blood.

CDR3 DNA: TGTGCCAGCAGCTTAGTAGAGAGACAGGCCCTCCTATCGTCCTACGAGCAGTACTTC. Translated, it gives CASSLVERQALLSSYEQYF. The chain employs TRBV7-9 and TRBJ2-7; weak D call: TRBD1 (6 bases). This CDR3 region has 19 residues. From germline, CDR1 is SEHNR and CDR2 FQNEAQ (reference sequence). With 1 base removed from V and 1 base from J, the gap between germline ends came to 23 bases. The full variable domain, in which reference TRBV7-9 and TRBJ2-7 provide the parts outside the CDR3, is DTGVSQNPRHKITKRGQNVTFRCDPISEHNRLYWYRQTLGQGPEFLTYFQNEAQLEKSRLLSDRFSAERPKGSFSTLEIQRTEQGDSAMYLCASSLVERQALLSSYEQYFGPGTRLTVT.